The clone carrying this TCR beta chain was counted between two and nine times. Its specificity is unknown. Trimming stripped 7 bases from V and 1 base from J, with 13 bases between. The CDR3 is made up of 15 amino acids. Via MiXCR, TCRdb re-called the 5' RACE reads, giving one row per CDR3 protein. The sample shows hundreds of thousands of distinct CDR3 sequences, 15% to 20% of them seen only once. The sample belongs to a study of T-cell memory formation after mild COVID-19. Study conclusions and caveats: Contracting clones from day 15 to 85 had balanced CD4/CD8; later expanders favoured CD4+. The CD4+ clones that contracted clustered mainly within CM and EM, and the CD8+ clones concentrated in EMRA.

The chain uses TRBV12-3 or TRBV12-4 and TRBJ2-2, with D uncertain. The sequencing sample was made of PBMCs or a T cell subset sorted from them (not recorded which). The receptor comes from an adult woman who had mild COVID-19 (a few samples of this study predate the infection). Cell type and time point are not known. The CDR3 DNA reads as TGTGCCAGCACCCGTTGGAGACAGAACACCGGGGAGCTGTTTTTT. It codes for CASTRWRQNTGELFF.